A selection of T cell receptor beta chains follows, all from one sample in a study of molecular identifiers for immune sequencing clone quantification. From the PCR reads, TCRdb called clonotypes with MiXCR, one entry per CDR3 protein. The sample includes approximately 9,000 distinct CDR3 sequences, about an eighth seen only once; the top ten take roughly 1.5%. Source material: naive CD8+ T cells from blood, with Jurkat cell RNA spiked in. Receptor source: a human donor in good health. Some libraries in this study had Jurkat cell RNA spiked in. Each CDR3 is given with its conserved first and last residue. D genes are given only for firm matches. Rows may omit the clone size; those that give it use once, few, many or a size class.

DNA,CDR3,J,size,length,D,V
TGTGCCAGCAGCTTTAATTTACCGGGGGGCCAAGAGACCCAGTACTTC,CASSFNLPGGQETQYF,TRBJ2-5,many,16,TRBD2,TRBV7-9
TGTGCCAGCAGCTTTCCTTCCCGGGAGTTTAGTGAGCAGTTCTTC,CASSFPSREFSEQFF,TRBJ2-1,many,15,.,TRBV7-9
TGTGCCATCAGTGAAGGTGAACCCGCCAAGGAGACCCAGTACTTC,CAISEGEPAKETQYF,TRBJ2-5,many,15,.,TRBV10-3
TGTGCCAGTAGTATAATACTTAACAATGAGCAGTTCTTC,CASSIILNNEQFF,TRBJ2-1,many,13,.,TRBV19
TGTGCCAGCAGCTTAGGACAGACCAATCAGCCCCAGCATTTT,CASSLGQTNQPQHF,TRBJ1-5,medium-sized,14,.,TRBV13
TGTGCCAGCAGCATATACGTTCCTGGAAACACCATATATTTT,CASSIYVPGNTIYF,TRBJ1-3,medium-sized,14,.,TRBV13
TGTGCCAGCAGTGGCGGACTAGCGGGAGGCCGTGGCTACGAGCAGTACTTC,CASSGGLAGGRGYEQYF,TRBJ2-7,medium-sized,17,TRBD2,TRBV25-1
TGTGCCAGCAGTTTAACCCAACTAGCGGGAATTTACGAGCAGTACTTC,CASSLTQLAGIYEQYF,TRBJ2-7,medium-sized,16,TRBD2,TRBV27
TGCAGCGCACTCTCTAGCGGGAACTACAATGAGCAGTTCTTC,CSALSSGNYNEQFF,TRBJ2-1,many,14,TRBD2,TRBV29-1
TGTGCCAGCAGCTTAGCGCGTTATTTTGGGCAGACGCAGTATTTT,CASSLARYFGQTQYF,TRBJ2-3,many,15,.,TRBV7-9
TGTGCCAGCAGTAGACCGGGACAGGTCACAGATACGCAGTATTTT,CASSRPGQVTDTQYF,TRBJ2-3,many,15,TRBD1,TRBV2
TGTGCCAGCAGTCGACAGGTGAACACCGGGGAGCTGTTTTTT,CASSRQVNTGELFF,TRBJ2-2,few,14,.,TRBV12-3/TRBV12-4
TGCGCCAGCAGTAGTGGACAGGGTGGGACAGATACGCAGTATTTT,CASSSGQGGTDTQYF,TRBJ2-3,medium-sized,15,TRBD1,TRBV4-1
TGTGCCGGCAGTTTTGGCGGGAAGAACACCGGGGAGCTGTTTTTT,CAGSFGGKNTGELFF,TRBJ2-2,.,15,.,TRBV27
TGTGCCAGCAGCTTAGTTGCACCCGGGAGTTCGAACTACGAGCAGTACTTC,CASSLVAPGSSNYEQYF,TRBJ2-7,.,17,.,TRBV13
TGTGCCAGCAAAAGCGGGGACGAGCAGTACTTC,CASKSGDEQYF,TRBJ2-7,many,11,TRBD2,TRBV6-5
TGTGCCAGCAGCGTAGGCTACGAGCAGTACTTC,CASSVGYEQYF,TRBJ2-7,medium-sized,11,.,TRBV7-9
TGTGCCAGCAGTTACGTGAGGGAACAGCACTACGAGCAGTACTTC,CASSYVREQHYEQYF,TRBJ2-7,many,15,.,TRBV6-2/TRBV6-3
TGTGCCAGCAGTGAAGCCGTCTATGTCTACGAGCAGTACTTC,CASSEAVYVYEQYF,TRBJ2-7,many,14,.,TRBV6-1
TGCGCCAGCAGCTTTGTAGACATAGGCGAAGAGACCCAGTACTTC,CASSFVDIGEETQYF,TRBJ2-5,many,15,.,TRBV5-1
TGTGCCAGCAGCACCCGGGACAGGGGGAATGCCGGGGAGCTGTTTTTT,CASSTRDRGNAGELFF,TRBJ2-2,medium-sized,16,TRBD1,TRBV4-2
TGTGCCAGCAGTTATAATGGACTCAGCTCCTACGAGCAGTACTTC,CASSYNGLSSYEQYF,TRBJ2-7,medium-sized,15,.,TRBV11-2
TGTGCCAGCAGCTTAGGACCGGGCCTCTCCTACGAGCAGTACTTC,CASSLGPGLSYEQYF,TRBJ2-7,medium-sized,15,.,TRBV11-2
TGTGCCAGTAGTATCGGGACAGGGGACTACGAGCAGTACTTC,CASSIGTGDYEQYF,TRBJ2-7,many,14,TRBD1,TRBV19
TGTGCCAGCACCATACCCTCGGGGGTAACAGATACGCAGTATTTT,CASTIPSGVTDTQYF,TRBJ2-3,many,15,.,TRBV5-6
TGTGCCAGCAGTTCTTCCTCCCCAGCTAACTATGGCTACACCTTC,CASSSSSPANYGYTF,TRBJ1-2,many,15,.,TRBV27
TGTGCCAGCAGTGGACCTTTCATGGGGACAGATACGCAGTATTTT,CASSGPFMGTDTQYF,TRBJ2-3,many,15,.,TRBV6-1
TGTGCCAGCAGCTTTACTAGCGGGGAGTACGAGCAGTACTTC,CASSFTSGEYEQYF,TRBJ2-7,medium-sized,14,TRBD2,TRBV7-2
TGTGCCAGCAGCCAGAACTATGGGACTTACAATGAGCAGTTCTTC,CASSQNYGTYNEQFF,TRBJ2-1,medium-sized,15,.,TRBV4-2
TGTGCCAGCAGCCAAGATTATGAACAGCACAATTTCCCAGATACGCAGTATTTT,CASSQDYEQHNFPDTQYF,TRBJ2-3,medium-sized,18,.,TRBV4-2
TGCGCCAGCAGCCAAGGGTCCACATCTGGTAATGAGCAGTTCTTC,CASSQGSTSGNEQFF,TRBJ2-1,medium-sized,15,.,TRBV4-3
TGTGCCAGCAGCCGTCCCCTGGCGGAACCGCTTCGGAATGAGCAGTTCTTC,CASSRPLAEPLRNEQFF,TRBJ2-1,many,17,.,TRBV7-9
TGTGCCAGCAGCTTGGCCCGGGGCGCGGGGGCTCAAGAGACCCAGTACTTC,CASSLARGAGAQETQYF,TRBJ2-5,many,17,.,TRBV11-2
TGCAGTGCTAGAGCTCTGGGGGCCTACGAGCAGTACTTC,CSARALGAYEQYF,TRBJ2-7,medium-sized,13,.,TRBV20-1
TGTGCCAGCAGCGGCGGGACGGATACTCCCTACGAGCAGTACTTC,CASSGGTDTPYEQYF,TRBJ2-7,many,15,.,TRBV28
TGTGCCAGCAGTTTATTAGGGGGTTCTGGGGCCAACGTCCTGACTTTC,CASSLLGGSGANVLTF,TRBJ2-6,many,16,.,TRBV27
TGTGCCAGCAGACCCGGCGGGACTATCGGCGAGCAGTACTTC,CASRPGGTIGEQYF,TRBJ2-7,medium-sized,14,TRBD2,TRBV28
TGTGCCAGCAGTCCTCGGACATTTGAGCAGTTCTTC,CASSPRTFEQFF,TRBJ2-1,few,12,.,TRBV27
TGTGCCAGCAGCAGCTCAGCAGAGATACTAGCGGGACAACACAATGAGCAGTTCTTC,CASSSSAEILAGQHNEQFF,TRBJ2-1,many,19,.,TRBV21-1
TGTGCCACAAAGAGGCGCGTAAGAGATACGCAGTATTTT,CATKRRVRDTQYF,TRBJ2-3,medium-sized,13,.,TRBV2
TGTGCCAGCAGACAGGGGAGCTCCTACGAGCAGTACTTC,CASRQGSSYEQYF,TRBJ2-7,many,13,TRBD1,TRBV2
TGTGCCAGCAGCGACCGGGCCCCCAATCAGCCCCAGCATTTT,CASSDRAPNQPQHF,TRBJ1-5,medium-sized,14,.,TRBV6-2/TRBV6-3
TGTGCCAGCGGCCCGACCTCCCACGAGCAGTACTTC,CASGPTSHEQYF,TRBJ2-7,medium-sized,12,.,TRBV27
TGCAGTGCTAGAGATCTACAGGGTCCCTACGAGCAGTACTTC,CSARDLQGPYEQYF,TRBJ2-7,medium-sized,14,.,TRBV20-1
TGCGCCAGCCGCCAAATCCGCCGGGCCCTATCCGGGGAGCTGTTTTTT,CASRQIRRALSGELFF,TRBJ2-2,.,16,.,TRBV4-3
TGTGCCATCAGACCCGGGACAGGGGGAGAGACCCAGTACTTC,CAIRPGTGGETQYF,TRBJ2-5,many,14,TRBD1,TRBV10-3
TGTGCCAGCAGCTTGTATATCGGGAATCAGCCCCAGCATTTT,CASSLYIGNQPQHF,TRBJ1-5,many,14,.,TRBV5-6
TGTGCCAGCAGCTTTGGACTAGAAACAGATACGCAGTATTTT,CASSFGLETDTQYF,TRBJ2-3,medium-sized,14,TRBD2,TRBV7-3
TGTGCCATCAGTGATTTGGGAGGGGACATGGAAAAACTGTTTTTT,CAISDLGGDMEKLFF,TRBJ1-4,medium-sized,15,.,TRBV10-3
TGCGCCAGCAGCCAAGATCAGTTGGGGGGTCCCGGCAATGAGCAGTTCTTC,CASSQDQLGGPGNEQFF,TRBJ2-1,many,17,.,TRBV4-1
TGTGCCTGGAGTGTAGGGACAGCCACCGGGGAGCTGTTTTTT,CAWSVGTATGELFF,TRBJ2-2,many,14,TRBD1,TRBV30
TGTGCCAGCAGCTTAGTCGGGGGGCCGGGGGAGCTGTTTTTT,CASSLVGGPGELFF,TRBJ2-2,many,14,.,TRBV7-6
TGTGCCAGCAGCCAAGGGGCGGGAGCTTCCTCCTACGAGCAGTACTTC,CASSQGAGASSYEQYF,TRBJ2-7,many,16,TRBD2,TRBV4-2
TGTGCCAGCAGCTTTAGCGTCTCCTACAATGAGCAGTTCTTC,CASSFSVSYNEQFF,TRBJ2-1,many,14,.,TRBV7-9
TGTGCCAGCAGCTCTAGCGGGGCCCGCTCCTACGAGCAGTACTTC,CASSSSGARSYEQYF,TRBJ2-7,medium-sized,15,TRBD2,TRBV13
TGTGCCAGCAGCCAGGGACAGCCGGATACGCAGTATTTT,CASSQGQPDTQYF,TRBJ2-3,medium-sized,13,TRBD1,TRBV13